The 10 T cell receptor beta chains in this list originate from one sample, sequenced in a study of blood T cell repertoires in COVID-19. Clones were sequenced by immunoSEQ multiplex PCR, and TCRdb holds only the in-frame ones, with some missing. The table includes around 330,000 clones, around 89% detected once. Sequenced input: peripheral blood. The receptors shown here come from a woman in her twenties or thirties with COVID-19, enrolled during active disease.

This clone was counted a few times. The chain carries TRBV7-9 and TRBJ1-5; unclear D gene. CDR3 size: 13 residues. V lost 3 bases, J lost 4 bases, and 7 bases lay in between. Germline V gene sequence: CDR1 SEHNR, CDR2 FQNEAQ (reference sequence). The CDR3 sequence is CASSFGTNQPQHF. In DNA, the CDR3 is TGTGCCAGCAGCTTTGGCACGAATCAGCCCCAGCATTTT.

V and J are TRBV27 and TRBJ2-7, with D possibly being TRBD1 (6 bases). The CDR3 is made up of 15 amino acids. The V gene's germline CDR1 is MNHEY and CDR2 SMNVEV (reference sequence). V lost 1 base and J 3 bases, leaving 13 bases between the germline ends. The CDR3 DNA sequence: TGTGCCAGCAGTTTATTGGCAGGGGCGGGCTACGAGCAGTACTTC. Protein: CASSLLAGAGYEQYF.

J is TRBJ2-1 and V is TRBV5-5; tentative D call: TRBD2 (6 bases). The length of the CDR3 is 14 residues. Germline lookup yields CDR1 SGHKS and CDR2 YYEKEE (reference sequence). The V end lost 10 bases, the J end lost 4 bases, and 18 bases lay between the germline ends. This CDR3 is CAFSGLEGYNEQFF. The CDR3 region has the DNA TGTGCCTTTTCCGGACTGGAGGGATACAATGAGCAGTTCTTC.

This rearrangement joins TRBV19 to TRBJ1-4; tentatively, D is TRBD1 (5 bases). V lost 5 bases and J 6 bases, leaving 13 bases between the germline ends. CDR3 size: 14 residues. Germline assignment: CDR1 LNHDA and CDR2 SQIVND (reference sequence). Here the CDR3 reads CASSPGGGDEKLFF. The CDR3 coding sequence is TGTGCCAGTAGTCCCGGGGGAGGGGATGAAAAACTGTTTTTT.

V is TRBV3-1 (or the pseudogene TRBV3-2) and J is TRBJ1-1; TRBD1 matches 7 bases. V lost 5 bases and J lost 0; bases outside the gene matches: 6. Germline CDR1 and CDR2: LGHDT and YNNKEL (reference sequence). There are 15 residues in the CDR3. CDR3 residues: CASSEQGLMNTEAFF. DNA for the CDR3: TGTGCCAGCAGCGAACAGGGGTTAATGAACACTGAAGCTTTCTTT.

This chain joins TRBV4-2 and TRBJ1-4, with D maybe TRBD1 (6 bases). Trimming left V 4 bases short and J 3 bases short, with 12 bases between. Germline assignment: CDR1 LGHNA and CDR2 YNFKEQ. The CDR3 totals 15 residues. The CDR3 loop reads CASSRLQGSNEKLFF. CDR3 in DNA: TGTGCCAGCAGCCGCCTACAGGGATCTAATGAAAAACTGTTTTTT.

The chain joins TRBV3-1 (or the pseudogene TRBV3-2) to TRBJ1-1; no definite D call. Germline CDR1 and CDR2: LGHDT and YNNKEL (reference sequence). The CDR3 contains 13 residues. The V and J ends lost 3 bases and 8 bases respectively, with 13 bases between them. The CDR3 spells CASSHDVSGEAFF. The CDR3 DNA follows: TGTGCCAGCAGCCATGATGTCAGCGGCGAAGCTTTCTTT.

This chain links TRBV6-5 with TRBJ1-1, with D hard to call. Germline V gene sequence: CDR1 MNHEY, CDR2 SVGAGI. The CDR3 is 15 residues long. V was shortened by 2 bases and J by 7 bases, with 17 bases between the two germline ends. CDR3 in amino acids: CASSYLRVSGFEAFF. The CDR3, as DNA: TGTGCCAGCAGTTACCTGAGGGTTTCGGGGTTTGAAGCTTTCTTT.

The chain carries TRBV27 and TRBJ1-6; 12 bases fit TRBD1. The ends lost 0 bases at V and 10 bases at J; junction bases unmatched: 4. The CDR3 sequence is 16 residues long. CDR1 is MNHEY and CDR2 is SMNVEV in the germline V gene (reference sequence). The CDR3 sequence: CASSLSGTGGRSPLHF. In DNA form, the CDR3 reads TGTGCCAGCAGTTTATCCGGGACAGGGGGCCGGTCACCCCTCCACTTT.

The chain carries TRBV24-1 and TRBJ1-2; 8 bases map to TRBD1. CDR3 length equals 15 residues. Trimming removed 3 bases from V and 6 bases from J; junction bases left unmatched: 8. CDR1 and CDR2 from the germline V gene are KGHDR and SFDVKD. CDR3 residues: CATSDNDRGSDGYTF. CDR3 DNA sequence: TGTGCCACCAGTGATAACGACAGGGGTTCGGATGGCTACACCTTC.